The 21 T cell receptor beta chains below all came from one sample that was sequenced in a study of T cell changes during pregnancy in multiple sclerosis. The protocol was immunoSEQ multiplex PCR, while the TCRdb copy is restricted to in-frame clones and leaves out a portion. Among more than 25,000 clones listed, 89% were seen once. The starting material was CD8+ T cells from peripheral blood mononuclear cells, obtained in the third trimester of pregnancy. The receptors come from a female donor with multiple sclerosis, enrolled in a pregnancy study.

The J gene is TRBJ2-1, the V gene TRBV6-4; tentatively, D is TRBD1 (7 bases). With 3 bases removed from V and 2 bases from J, the gap between germline ends came to 11 bases. In germline, CDR1 is MRHNA, CDR2 SNTAGT. The CDR3 extends over 15 amino acids. This CDR3 reads CASSEGGGAYNEQFF. The CDR3 bases are TGTGCCAGCAGTGAAGGAGGGGGCGCCTACAATGAGCAGTTCTTC.

V gene TRBV7-2 combines with J gene TRBJ1-1; D is undetermined. Germline V lookup: CDR1 SGHTA, CDR2 FQGNSA. V was clipped by 0 bases and J by 2 bases, with 16 bases between them. CDR3 length: 17 residues. DNA of the CDR3: TGTGCCAGCAGCTTAGCGGTGCGGGCCCTCCCAAACACTGAAGCTTTCTTT. Its translation: CASSLAVRALPNTEAFF.

This clone was counted a few times. The genes are TRBV28 and TRBJ2-7; D is possibly TRBD1 (6 bases). Per the germline V gene, CDR1 is MDHEN and CDR2 is SYDVKM. V shed 7 bases and J shed 1 base, with 17 bases lying between them. CDR3 length equals 15 residues. CDR3 sequence reads: CASNPPGVFSYEQYF. Here the CDR3 DNA reads TGTGCCAGCAACCCCCCAGGGGTATTTTCCTACGAGCAGTACTTC.

The V and J genes are TRBV6-5 and TRBJ1-2, with 8 bases aligning to TRBD1. Germline values: CDR1 MNHEY, CDR2 SVGAGI. This CDR3 comprises 16 residues. Germline trimming cut 0 bases from V and 7 bases from J; bases unmatched to any gene: 10. For the CDR3, the DNA is TGTGCCAGCAGTTACTCGTCATCAGGGACAGGCGTTGGCTACACCTTC. Translation gives CASSYSSSGTGVGYTF.

This clone has only one observation. This chain connects TRBV10-1 to TRBJ2-1; TRBD2 aligns across 10 bases. CDR1 WNHNN and CDR2 SYGVQD come from the germline V gene (reference sequence). The CDR3 is 16 residues long. J was trimmed by 5 bases and V by 4 bases; bases with no gene match: 8. CDR3 sequence reads: CASSAYLAGVHNEQFF. Here the CDR3 DNA reads TGCGCCAGCAGTGCCTACCTAGCGGGAGTCCACAATGAGCAGTTCTTC.

This rearrangement joins TRBV28 to TRBJ2-1, with a tentative D call TRBD1 (5 bases). CDR1 and CDR2 from the germline V gene are MDHEN and SYDVKM. V lost 6 bases to trimming and J lost 7 bases, with 25 bases between them. The CDR3 loop spans 17 amino acids. The CDR3 bases are TGTGCCAGCAGCAAGGAACCCTCAGGGATCGTGAGGAATGAGCAGTTCTTC. This encodes CASSKEPSGIVRNEQFF. Full variable domain (remainder filled in from reference TRBV28 and TRBJ2-1): DVKVTQSSRYLVKRTGEKVFLECVQDMDHENMFWYRQDPGLGLRLIYFSYDVKMKEKGDIPEGYSVSREKKERFSLILESASTNQTSMYLCASSKEPSGIVRNEQFFGPGTRLTVL.

V is TRBV4-1 and J is TRBJ1-1; 8 bases line up with TRBD1. The CDR3 runs 19 residues. CDR1 is MGHRA and CDR2 is YSYEKL in the germline V gene. The V segment lost 4 bases and the J segment 4 bases; nucleotides outside the gene matches: 20. The CDR3 here is CASSLRSPDRGDKGTEAFF. DNA for the CDR3: TGCGCCAGCAGCCTTCGATCTCCCGACAGGGGAGATAAAGGCACTGAAGCTTTCTTT.

The chain combines TRBV7-9 with TRBJ2-1; 8 bases are shared with TRBD2. Looked up from germline, CDR1 is SEHNR and CDR2 is FQNEAQ (reference sequence). The CDR3 covers 14 residues. V lost 5 bases to trimming and J lost 10 bases; unmatched junction nucleotides: 10. In nucleotides, the CDR3 is TGTGCCAGCAGCCCACCCCAAAAGCGGGAGGAGCAGTTCTTC. This translates into CASSPPQKREEQFF.

This clone is a singleton in its sample. The chain employs TRBV28 and TRBJ1-1; TRBD1 might be the D (5 bases). V shed 4 bases and J shed 5 bases, with 17 bases lying between them. CDR1 is MDHEN and CDR2 is SYDVKM in the germline V gene. The length of the CDR3 is 15 residues. The CDR3 spells CASSSRVYPRTEAFF. CDR3 bases: TGTGCCAGCAGTTCCAGGGTATACCCTAGGACTGAAGCTTTCTTT.

The V and J genes are TRBV28 and TRBJ2-3, with D perhaps matching TRBD2 (6 bases). The CDR3 loop spans 14 amino acids. The V gene lost 2 bases and the J gene lost 4 bases, with 10 bases spanning the gap. Germline V lookup: CDR1 MDHEN, CDR2 SYDVKM. CDR3 sequence reads: CASSLGGTPDTQYF. The CDR3 DNA sequence: TGTGCCAGCAGTTTAGGTGGGACTCCAGATACGCAGTATTTT. The full variable domain, in which reference TRBV28 and TRBJ2-3 provide the parts outside the CDR3, is DVKVTQSSRYLVKRTGEKVFLECVQDMDHENMFWYRQDPGLGLRLIYFSYDVKMKEKGDIPEGYSVSREKKERFSLILESASTNQTSMYLCASSLGGTPDTQYFGPGTRLTVL.

The rearrangement links TRBV19 to TRBJ1-2, with D perhaps matching TRBD1 (6 bases). CDR3 size: 16 residues. Germline lookup yields CDR1 LNHDA and CDR2 SQIVND (reference sequence). Trimming stripped 7 bases from V and 3 bases from J, with 21 bases between. The CDR3 DNA sequence: TGTGCCAGTATTCAAAGACAGGATCGGGCGGACTATGGCTACACCTTC. It encodes CASIQRQDRADYGYTF. Full variable domain (outside the CDR3, taken from reference TRBV19 and TRBJ1-2): DGGITQSPKYLFRKEGQNVTLSCEQNLNHDAMYWYRQDPGQGLRLIYYSQIVNDFQKGDIAEGYSVSREKKESFPLTVTSAQKNPTAFYLCASIQRQDRADYGYTFGSGTRLTVV.

The chain joins TRBV10-3 to TRBJ2-3; no clear D. The CDR3 has 14 residues. Germline values: CDR1 ENHRY, CDR2 SYGVKD. Trimming left V 3 bases short and J 2 bases short, with 9 bases between. In DNA, the CDR3 is TGTGCCATCAGTGAATGGCGGTCCACAGATACGCAGTATTTT. Amino acid sequence: CAISEWRSTDTQYF.

The V and J genes are TRBV18 and TRBJ1-2, with D tentatively TRBD1 (6 bases). The CDR3 consists of 13 residues. Between the trimmed V and J ends, which lost 3 bases and 7 bases, there was a span of 12 bases. Per the germline V gene, CDR1 is KGHSH and CDR2 is LQKENI. CDR3 in DNA: TGTGCCAGCTCACCCTCGGACAGCACTGGCTACACCTTC. This translates into CASSPSDSTGYTF.

This sequence joins TRBV30 and TRBJ1-2, with D possibly TRBD1 on 6 matching bases. Per germline, CDR1 GTSNPN and CDR2 SVGIG (reference sequence). The CDR3 runs to 17 residues. Deletions cut 3 bases from V and 0 bases from J, with 20 bases between. The CDR3 loop reads CAWRLLGQSLANYGYTF. CDR3 coding DNA: TGTGCCTGGAGGTTACTCGGACAGAGCCTCGCTAACTATGGCTACACCTTC. Full variable domain (outside the CDR3, taken from reference TRBV30 and TRBJ1-2): SQTIHQWPATLVQPVGSPLSLECTVEGTSNPNLYWYRQAAGRGLQLLFYSVGIGQISSEVPQNLSASRPQDRQFILSSKKLLLSDSGFYLCAWRLLGQSLANYGYTFGSGTRLTVV.

The chain uses TRBV9 and TRBJ2-3, with 8 bases matching TRBD2. The CDR3 runs 14 residues. After removal of 3 bases from V and 6 bases from J, the junction contained 6 bases not matched to a gene. Per the germline V gene, CDR1 is SGDLS and CDR2 is YYNGEE. CDR3 DNA sequence: TGTGCCAGCAGCGCCTACGGGGGGGGTGATACGCAGTATTTT. As protein: CASSAYGGGDTQYF.

This clone was found a few times. V usage is TRBV2 and J usage is TRBJ2-2; D may be TRBD1 (6 bases). V lost 3 bases to trimming and J lost 7 bases, with 9 bases between them. The germline CDR1 and CDR2 sequences are SNHLY and FYNNEI. This CDR3 region has 13 residues. In nucleotides, the CDR3 is TGTGCCAGCAGTGACAGGGGTGGCGGGGAGCTGTTTTTT. Its translation is CASSDRGGGELFF. Full variable domain (remainder filled in from reference TRBV2 and TRBJ2-2): EPEVTQTPSHQVTQMGQEVILRCVPISNHLYFYWYRQILGQKVEFLVSFYNNEISEKSEIFDDQFSVERPDGSNFTLKIRSTKLEDSAMYFCASSDRGGGELFFGEGSRLTVL.

The genes are TRBV9 and TRBJ2-5; 7 bases are a match to TRBD1. Germline assignment: CDR1 SGDLS and CDR2 YYNGEE. With 3 bases clipped from V and 5 bases from J, the junction kept 7 bases outside the gene matches. This CDR3 has 14 residues. This CDR3 reads CASSARQGWETQYF. As DNA, the CDR3 is TGTGCCAGCAGCGCCCGACAGGGTTGGGAGACCCAGTACTTC.

This clone is a singleton in its sample. The chain recombines TRBV5-1 with TRBJ2-4; D gene ambiguous. Germline CDR1 SGHRS, CDR2 YFSETQ. The CDR3 runs 15 residues. Deletions cut 1 base from V and 3 bases from J, with 11 bases between. The CDR3 is CASSLTAAGKNIQYF. The CDR3 bases are TGCGCCAGCAGCTTGACAGCTGCCGGCAAAAACATTCAGTACTTC.

The V and J genes are TRBV9 and TRBJ1-2; D is unresolved. Germline values: CDR1 SGDLS, CDR2 YYNGEE. Trimming removed 1 base from V and 4 bases from J, with 14 bases in between. The CDR3 runs to 15 residues. For the CDR3, the DNA is TGTGCCAGCAGCGTAAGGCGGGCGGGTTCCTATGGCTACACCTTC. Translated, it gives CASSVRRAGSYGYTF.

V and J are TRBV19 and TRBJ1-5; 9 nucleotides agree with TRBD1. The V and J ends lost 2 bases and 7 bases, in that order; junction bases with no gene match: 9. Germline CDR1 LNHDA, CDR2 SQIVND (reference sequence). The CDR3 contains 16 residues. CDR3 amino acids: CASSILEGTGFQPQHF. For the CDR3, the DNA is TGTGCCAGTAGTATATTGGAAGGGACAGGGTTCCAGCCCCAGCATTTT.

The rearrangement joins TRBV19 to TRBJ2-7; 12 nucleotides agree with TRBD2. Germline lookup yields CDR1 LNHDA and CDR2 SQIVND (reference sequence). V lost 5 bases, J lost 9 bases, and 14 bases stayed unmatched. There are 16 residues in the CDR3. In nucleotides, the CDR3 is TGTGCCAGTAGTTCCCGGACTAGCGGGGTTGCGGGTGTGCAGTACTTC. Protein: CASSSRTSGVAGVQYF.